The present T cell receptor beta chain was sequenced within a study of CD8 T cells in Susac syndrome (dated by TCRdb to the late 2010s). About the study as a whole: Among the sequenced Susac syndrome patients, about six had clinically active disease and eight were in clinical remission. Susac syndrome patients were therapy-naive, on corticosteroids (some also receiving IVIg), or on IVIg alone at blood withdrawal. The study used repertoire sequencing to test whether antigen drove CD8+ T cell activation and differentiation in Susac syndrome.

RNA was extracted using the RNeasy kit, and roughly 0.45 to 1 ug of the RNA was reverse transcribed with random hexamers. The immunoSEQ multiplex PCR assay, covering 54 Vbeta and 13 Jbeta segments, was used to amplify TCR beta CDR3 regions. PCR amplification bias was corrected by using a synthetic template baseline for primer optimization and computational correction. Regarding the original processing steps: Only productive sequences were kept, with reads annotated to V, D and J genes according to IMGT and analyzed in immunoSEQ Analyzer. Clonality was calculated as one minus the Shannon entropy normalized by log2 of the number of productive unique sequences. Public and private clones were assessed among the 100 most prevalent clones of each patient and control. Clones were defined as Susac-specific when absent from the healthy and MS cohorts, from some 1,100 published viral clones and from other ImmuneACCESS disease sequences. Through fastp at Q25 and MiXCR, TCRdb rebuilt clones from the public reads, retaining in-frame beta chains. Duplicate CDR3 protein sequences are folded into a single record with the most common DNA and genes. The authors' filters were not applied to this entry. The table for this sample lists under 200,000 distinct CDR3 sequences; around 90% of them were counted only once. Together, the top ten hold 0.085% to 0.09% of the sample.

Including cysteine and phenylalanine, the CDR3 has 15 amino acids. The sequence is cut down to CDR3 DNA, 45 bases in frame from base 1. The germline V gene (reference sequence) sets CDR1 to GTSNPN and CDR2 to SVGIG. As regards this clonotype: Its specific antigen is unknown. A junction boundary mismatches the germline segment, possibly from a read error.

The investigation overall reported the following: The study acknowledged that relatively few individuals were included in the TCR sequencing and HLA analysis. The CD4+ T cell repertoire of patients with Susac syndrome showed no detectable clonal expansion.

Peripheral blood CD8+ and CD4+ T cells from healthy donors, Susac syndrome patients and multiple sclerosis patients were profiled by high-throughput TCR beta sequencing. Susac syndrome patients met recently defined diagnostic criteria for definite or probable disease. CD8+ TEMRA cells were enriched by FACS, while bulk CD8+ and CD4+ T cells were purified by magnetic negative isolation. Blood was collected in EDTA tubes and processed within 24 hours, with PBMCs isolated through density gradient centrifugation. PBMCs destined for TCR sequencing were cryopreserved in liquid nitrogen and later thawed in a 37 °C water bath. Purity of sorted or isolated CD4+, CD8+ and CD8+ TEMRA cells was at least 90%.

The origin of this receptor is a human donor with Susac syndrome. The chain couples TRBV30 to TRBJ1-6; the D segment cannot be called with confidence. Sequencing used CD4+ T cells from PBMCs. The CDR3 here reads CARSVDPLENSPLHF. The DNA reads TGTGCCCGGAGTGTAGATCCCCTTGAAAATTCACCCCTCCACTTT. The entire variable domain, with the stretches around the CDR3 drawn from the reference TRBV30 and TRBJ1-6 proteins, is SQTIHQWPATLVQPVGSPLSLECTVEGTSNPNLYWYRQAAGRGLQLLFYSVGIGQISSEVPQNLSASRPQDRQFILSSKKLLLSDSGFYLCARSVDPLENSPLHFGNGTRLTVT.